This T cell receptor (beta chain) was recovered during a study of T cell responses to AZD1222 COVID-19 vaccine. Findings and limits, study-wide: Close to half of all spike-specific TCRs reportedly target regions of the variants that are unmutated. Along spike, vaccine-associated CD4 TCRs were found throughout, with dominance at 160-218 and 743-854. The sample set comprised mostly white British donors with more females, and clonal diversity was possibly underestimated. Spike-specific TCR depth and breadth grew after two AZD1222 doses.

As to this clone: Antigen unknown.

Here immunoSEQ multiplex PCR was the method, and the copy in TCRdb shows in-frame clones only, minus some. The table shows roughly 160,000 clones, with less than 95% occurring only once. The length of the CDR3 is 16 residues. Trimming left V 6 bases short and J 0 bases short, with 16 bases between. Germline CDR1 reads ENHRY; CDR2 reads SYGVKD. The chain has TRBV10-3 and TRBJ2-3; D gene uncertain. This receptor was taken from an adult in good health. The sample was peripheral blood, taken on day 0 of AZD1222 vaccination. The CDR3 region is CAIRQTEASSTDTQYF. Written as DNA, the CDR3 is TGTGCCATCAGACAAACAGAGGCATCTAGCACAGATACGCAGTATTTT.